The 9 T cell receptor beta chains below were found in one sample sequenced in a study of graft-versus-host responses after intestinal transplantation. Profiling relied on immunoSEQ multiplex PCR, and the TCRdb table lists in-frame clones only, not all of them. Seen here are approximately 85,000 clones, approximately 90% observed once, and the top ten hold less than 8.5%. Antigens of these TCRs are unknown. The sequences come from unstimulated CD8+ T cells sorted from spleen or lymph node cells, collected before transplant. The receptors derive from a human donor who was the organ donor for an intestinal transplant.

The chain couples TRBV11-2 to TRBJ1-1; D call uncertain. There are 18 residues in the CDR3. The ends were cut back, 6 bases at V and 1 base at J, with 24 bases in the middle. In germline, CDR1 is SGHAT, CDR2 FQNNGV. CDR3 in amino acids: CASSHPPGSLTTNTEAFF. The DNA for the CDR3 is TGTGCCAGCAGTCACCCGCCGGGCTCTCTAACAACGAACACTGAAGCTTTCTTT.

V is TRBV5-5 and J is TRBJ1-6; TRBD1 might be the D (6 bases). This CDR3 has 14 residues. CDR1 and CDR2 (germline): SGHKS, YYEKEE (reference sequence). The CDR3 DNA reads as TGTGCGGGCAGCTTGGGACAATATAATTCACCCCTCCACTTT. This sequence encodes CAGSLGQYNSPLHF.

CDR3 coding DNA: TGTGCCAGCAGCTCTACCGGGACCCAGACGAATTCACCCCTCCACTTT. It specifies CASSSTGTQTNSPLHF. The J gene is TRBJ1-6, the V gene TRBV11-2; TRBD1 might be the D (5 bases). V was shortened by 4 bases and J by 7 bases, with 17 bases between the two germline ends. The CDR3 has 16 amino acids. From germline, CDR1 is SGHAT and CDR2 FQNNGV.

This chain links TRBV2 with TRBJ1-2, with a possible D match to TRBD1 (6 bases). Germline-derived CDR1 and CDR2 are SNHLY and FYNNEI. The CDR3 spans 12 residues. The V gene lost 6 bases and the J gene lost 7 bases, with 12 bases spanning the gap. CDR3 nucleotides: TGTGCCAGCAGGAAACAGGGAGTTGGCTACACCTTC. Protein product: CASRKQGVGYTF.

This chain joins TRBV2 and TRBJ2-7, with 9 bases that match TRBD1. The trim removed 8 bases at V and 4 bases at J, leaving 3 bases unmatched. This CDR3 has 12 residues. Germline CDR1 and CDR2: SNHLY and FYNNEI. CDR3 loop: CASLTGGYEQYF. The CDR3 bases are TGTGCCAGCCTGACAGGGGGGTACGAGCAGTACTTC. The full variable domain, with the rest looked up from reference TRBV2 and TRBJ2-7, is EPEVTQTPSHQVTQMGQEVILRCVPISNHLYFYWYRQILGQKVEFLVSFYNNEISEKSEIFDDQFSVERPDGSNFTLKIRSTKLEDSAMYFCASLTGGYEQYFGPGTRLTVT.

V and J are TRBV7-6 and TRBJ2-5; no firm D call. The CDR3 extends over 14 amino acids. Deletions cut 5 bases from V and 0 bases from J, with 10 bases between. Germline CDR1 and CDR2: SGHVS and FNYEAQ. In DNA, the CDR3 is TGTGCCAGCAGCCCCGAATCAAACCAAGAGACCCAGTACTTC. Amino acid sequence: CASSPESNQETQYF.

The genes are TRBV5-4 and TRBJ2-4; D unclear. This CDR3 is 13 amino acids long. V lost 2 bases to trimming and J lost 1 base, with 4 bases between them. Germline V gene sequence: CDR1 SGHNT, CDR2 YYREEE (reference sequence). The CDR3 protein is CASSFGAKNIQYF. CDR3 sequence (DNA): TGTGCCAGCAGCTTCGGGGCCAAAAACATTCAGTACTTC.

This chain uses TRBV10-2 with TRBJ2-5, with 9 bases matching TRBD2. With 6 bases clipped from V and 4 bases from J, the junction kept 6 bases outside the gene matches. This CDR3 is 14 amino acids long. Looked up from germline, CDR1 is WSHSY and CDR2 is SAAADI. CDR3 region: CASRPGTSPETQYF. DNA for the CDR3: TGCGCCAGCAGGCCCGGGACTAGCCCAGAGACCCAGTACTTC.

This clone was detected a few times. V is TRBV4-1 and J is TRBJ1-1; D gene unclear. Trimming pared 2 bases from V and 2 bases from J, leaving 9 bases between. The CDR3 spans 14 residues. Germline lookup yields CDR1 MGHRA and CDR2 YSYEKL. The CDR3 DNA is TGCGCCAGCAGCCAAAATTATGTCAACACTGAAGCTTTCTTT. It specifies CASSQNYVNTEAFF.